Below are 32 T cell receptor beta chains sequenced from a single sample in a study of cytomegalovirus exposure and HLA in healthy donors. A multiplex PCR was run with 60 Vbeta primers and 13 Jbeta primers. Assay: immunoSEQ multiplex PCR; the TCRdb copy retains only in-frame clones and omits some. Seen here are 220,000 or so clones, around four fifths observed once, and the top ten hold less than 3%. The sequencing sample was made of PBMCs. The source is a middle-aged woman in good health and CMV-seronegative.

The chain combines TRBV27 with TRBJ2-7, with D perhaps matching TRBD1 (5 bases). Germline V gene sequence: CDR1 MNHEY, CDR2 SMNVEV (reference sequence). Trimming removed 5 bases at V and 2 bases at J, with 10 bases between. The CDR3 loop spans 13 amino acids. The CDR3 region is CASSATATYEQYF. The CDR3 DNA follows: TGTGCCAGCAGTGCGACAGCCACCTACGAGCAGTACTTC.

The chain uses TRBV28 and TRBJ2-3; 7 positions match TRBD1. The germline V gene encodes CDR1 MDHEN and CDR2 SYDVKM. The CDR3 runs to 14 residues. Germline trimming cut 6 bases from V and 4 bases from J; bases unmatched to any gene: 7. The DNA of the CDR3 is TGTGCCAGCAGATCAGACAGGGTTCCAGATACGCAGTATTTT. Protein product: CASRSDRVPDTQYF. Filled out from reference TRBV28 and TRBJ2-3, the complete variable domain reads DVKVTQSSRYLVKRTGEKVFLECVQDMDHENMFWYRQDPGLGLRLIYFSYDVKMKEKGDIPEGYSVSREKKERFSLILESASTNQTSMYLCASRSDRVPDTQYFGPGTRLTVL.

The chain is built from TRBV6-6 and TRBJ2-1; TRBD2 aligns across 7 bases. Germline V gives CDR1 MNHNY, CDR2 SVGAGI (reference sequence). The ends lost 6 bases at V and 2 bases at J; junction bases unmatched: 7. The CDR3 spans 15 residues. The CDR3 is CASRRGRPTYNEQFF. CDR3 sequence (DNA): TGTGCCAGCAGGCGCGGGAGACCCACCTACAATGAGCAGTTCTTC.

V is TRBV5-1 and J is TRBJ2-5; D is possibly TRBD2 (7 bases). Germline CDR1 SGHRS, CDR2 YFSETQ. Trimming shortened V by 0 bases and J by 5 bases, and 20 bases separated the two germline ends. The CDR3 covers 17 residues. CDR3 in DNA: TGCGCCAGCAGCTTGGCCGACTCAGGGGTCGGGGGGGAGACCCAGTACTTC. It specifies CASSLADSGVGGETQYF.

The chain combines TRBV11-2 with TRBJ1-2; TRBD1 is a possible D gene (5 bases). Germline V CDR1 and CDR2: SGHAT, FQNNGV. The CDR3 contains 15 residues. Trimming took 4 bases from V and 4 from J, leaving 16 bases between them. The CDR3: CASSSTLDSAYGYTF. The CDR3 DNA sequence: TGTGCCAGCAGCTCTACCCTAGACAGCGCCTATGGCTACACCTTC.

The chain is built from TRBV5-4 and TRBJ2-5; D is uncertain. The CDR3 has 11 residues. With 2 bases removed from V and 5 bases from J, the gap between germline ends came to 4 bases. Per germline, CDR1 SGHNT and CDR2 YYREEE (reference sequence). The CDR3 DNA is TGTGCCAGCAGCTTAGAGGAGACCCAGTACTTC. It specifies CASSLEETQYF. Full variable domain (outside the CDR3, taken from reference TRBV5-4 and TRBJ2-5): ETGVTQSPTHLIKTRGQQVTLRCSSQSGHNTVSWYQQALGQGPQFIFQYYREEENGRGNFPPRFSGLQFPNYSSELNVNALELDDSALYLCASSLEETQYFGPGTRLLVL.

The J gene is TRBJ1-1, the V gene TRBV27, with 9 nucleotides matching TRBD1. The germline CDR1 and CDR2 sequences are MNHEY and SMNVEV (reference sequence). The CDR3 covers 16 residues. The V segment lost 6 bases and the J segment 1 base; nucleotides outside the gene matches: 9. The CDR3 loop reads CASRLTGGAGNTEAFF. CDR3 bases: TGTGCCAGCAGACTCACAGGGGGCGCTGGGAACACTGAAGCTTTCTTT.

This chain connects TRBV27 to TRBJ2-1; D unclear. The germline CDR1 and CDR2 sequences are MNHEY and SMNVEV (reference sequence). This CDR3 region has 15 residues. Trimming took 2 bases from V and 4 from J, leaving 12 bases between them. CDR3 loop: CASSLGQGYYNEQFF. In DNA form, the CDR3 reads TGTGCCAGCAGTTTAGGGCAAGGTTATTACAATGAGCAGTTCTTC.

The chain uses TRBV7-6 and TRBJ2-5; D is possibly TRBD2 (5 bases). CDR1 and CDR2 (germline): SGHVS, FNYEAQ. The CDR3 spans 16 residues. V was pared by 2 bases and J by 2 bases, with 15 bases between. The CDR3 nucleotides read TGTGCCAGCAGCTTATCCCCCGGGGAGCCACAAGAGACCCAGTACTTC. Protein sequence: CASSLSPGEPQETQYF.

In DNA, the CDR3 is TGTGCCACCACCCAGAGGGGCAGGGGCCTAGTGGCTAGAGGCTACACCTTC. Protein product: CATTQRGRGLVARGYTF. The gene calls are TRBV15 and TRBJ1-2; a possible D gene is TRBD1 (6 bases). The CDR3 has 17 amino acids. Germline CDR1 reads LNHNV; CDR2 reads YYDKDF (reference sequence). With 7 bases removed from V and 8 bases from J, the gap between germline ends came to 29 bases.

The chain carries TRBV5-4 and TRBJ2-7; D is unresolved. The CDR3 spans 14 residues. CDR1 SGHNT and CDR2 YYREEE come from the germline V gene (reference sequence). With 1 base removed from V and 5 bases from J, the gap between germline ends came to 13 bases. CDR3 loop: CASSLLISRDEQYF. DNA for the CDR3: TGTGCCAGCAGCTTGTTAATCTCCCGCGACGAGCAGTACTTC.

This sequence joins TRBV2 and TRBJ1-2; unclear D gene. CDR3 length equals 14 residues. V lost 1 base and J 6 bases, leaving 12 bases between the germline ends. Germline values: CDR1 SNHLY, CDR2 FYNNEI. The CDR3: CASSEDSSVHGYTF. The CDR3 nucleotides read TGTGCCAGCAGTGAAGACAGTTCCGTTCATGGCTACACCTTC.

The chain couples TRBV28 to TRBJ2-7, with 7 nucleotides matching TRBD1. Germline trimming cut 6 bases from V and 0 bases from J; bases unmatched to any gene: 11. CDR3 length: 16 amino acids. Germline V gives CDR1 MDHEN, CDR2 SYDVKM. DNA for the CDR3: TGTGCCAGCAGCCCACGGGGACAGCTTTTCTCCTACGAGCAGTACTTC. Translated: CASSPRGQLFSYEQYF.

This chain links TRBV10-3 with TRBJ1-1; D not resolved. V lost 4 bases, J lost 0 bases, and 6 bases lay in between. This CDR3 contains 13 residues. Germline loops: CDR1 ENHRY, CDR2 SYGVKD. The CDR3 region is CAISVRMNTEAFF. The CDR3 DNA reads as TGTGCCATCAGTGTCAGGATGAACACTGAAGCTTTCTTT.

This clone was seen a handful of times. The CDR3 here is CASSVSAGTGREKLFF. CDR3 DNA sequence: TGCGCCAGCAGCGTAAGCGCCGGGACAGGTAGAGAAAAACTGTTTTTT. V gene TRBV5-1 combines with J gene TRBJ1-4; 8 bases are a match to TRBD1. This CDR3 spans 16 amino acids. V trimming: 4 bases; J trimming: 8 bases; junction bases outside the gene matches: 13. The germline V gene has CDR1 SGHRS and CDR2 YFSETQ.

The gene calls are TRBV19 and TRBJ1-1; D possibly corresponds to TRBD1 (5 bases). Trimming left V 3 bases short and J 1 base short, with 12 bases between. There are 15 residues in the CDR3. Germline CDR1 LNHDA, CDR2 SQIVND (reference sequence). The CDR3 nucleotides are TGTGCCAGTAGTATCGTGGGGGGGAGGAACACTGAAGCTTTCTTT. This gives the protein CASSIVGGRNTEAFF.

CDR3: CASSGLHYEQYF. DNA of the CDR3: TGTGCCAGCAGTGGACTACACTACGAGCAGTACTTC. The chain is built from TRBV2 and TRBJ2-7; a possible D gene is TRBD2 (5 bases). The CDR3 consists of 12 residues. V was trimmed by 4 bases and J by 3 bases, leaving 7 bases between them. The germline V gene encodes CDR1 SNHLY and CDR2 FYNNEI.

This clone was observed a single time. This chain connects TRBV10-1 to TRBJ2-2; tentative D call: TRBD2 (6 bases). CDR1 is WNHNN and CDR2 is SYGVQD in the germline V gene (reference sequence). The CDR3 consists of 13 residues. V lost 4 bases and J lost 4, with 7 bases in between. CDR3: CASSGSGTGELFF. The CDR3 DNA follows: TGCGCCAGCAGTGGTAGCGGCACCGGGGAGCTGTTTTTT.

The rearrangement joins TRBV5-1 to TRBJ2-2; 10 bases fit TRBD2. Germline CDR1 is SGHRS and CDR2 is YFSETQ. Germline trimming cut 0 bases from V and 7 bases from J; bases unmatched to any gene: 3. This CDR3 is built from 15 residues. DNA for the CDR3: TGCGCCAGCAGCTTGGCTAGCGGGGGTTACGGGGAGCTGTTTTTT. It yields the protein CASSLASGGYGELFF.

This chain connects TRBV7-2 to TRBJ1-5; no firm D call. The ends were cut back, 5 bases at V and 7 bases at J, with 15 bases in the middle. The CDR3 consists of 14 residues. Germline V gene lookup returns CDR1 SGHTA and CDR2 FQGNSA. The CDR3 region is CASSPIAGYQPQHF. Here the CDR3 DNA reads TGTGCCAGCAGCCCCATAGCCGGGTACCAGCCCCAGCATTTT.

DNA of the CDR3: TGTGCCAGCAGCTTAGCGTATTACAGTAACACTGAAGCTTTCTTT. This gives the protein CASSLAYYSNTEAFF. This chain uses TRBV7-2 with TRBJ1-1; D is ambiguous. From germline, CDR1 is SGHTA and CDR2 FQGNSA. CDR3 length equals 15 residues. V shed 0 bases and J shed 2 bases, with 10 bases lying between them.

The rearrangement links TRBV6-5 to TRBJ2-7; D is perhaps TRBD1 (6 bases). Germline V gene sequence: CDR1 MNHEY, CDR2 SVGAGI. Trimming took off 7 bases at V and 2 bases at J, with 15 bases between the two ends. The CDR3 consists of 14 residues. CDR3 sequence reads: CASKQGFSTYEQYF. The CDR3 nucleotides read TGTGCCAGCAAACAGGGTTTTAGTACCTACGAGCAGTACTTC.

This clone showed up just once. The chain is built from TRBV7-9 and TRBJ2-5, with 8 nucleotides matching TRBD1. CDR3 length: 15 amino acids. CDR1 is SEHNR, CDR2 FQNEAQ, per germline (reference sequence). Trimming removed 4 bases from V and 7 bases from J; junction bases left unmatched: 11. The CDR3 DNA is TGTGCCAGCAGCTCGGACAGGGCTTCTAGGTGGACCCAGTACTTC. This translates into CASSSDRASRWTQYF.

This clone was recorded a few times. The chain couples TRBV9 to TRBJ2-5; 12 bases match TRBD2. The V gene end was trimmed by 4 bases and the J gene end by 5 bases; junction bases not matched to a gene: 12. The CDR3 has 17 amino acids. The germline gives CDR1 SGDLS, CDR2 YYNGEE. This chain's CDR3 is CASSPRTSGMLSETQYF. The CDR3, as DNA: TGTGCCAGCAGCCCACGGACTAGCGGGATGCTTAGCGAGACCCAGTACTTC.

The gene calls are TRBV6-6 and TRBJ2-7, with TRBD1 matching 8 bases. CDR1 MNHNY and CDR2 SVGAGI come from the germline V gene (reference sequence). V trimming: 4 bases; J trimming: 6 bases; junction bases outside the gene matches: 5. The length of the CDR3 is 13 residues. CDR3 residues: CASSSRTGCEQYF. CDR3 nucleotide sequence: TGTGCCAGCAGTTCCCGGACAGGGTGCGAGCAGTACTTC.

The chain uses TRBV19 and TRBJ2-3, with 9 bases lining up with TRBD2. There are 16 residues in the CDR3. Germline CDR1 and CDR2: LNHDA and SQIVND (reference sequence). V gave up 3 bases and J gave up 1 base; unmatched junction bases: 5. CDR3 coding DNA: TGTGCCAGTAGTATTGGTAGCGGGAGTCGCACAGATACGCAGTATTTT. Its protein product is CASSIGSGSRTDTQYF.

The V call is TRBV7-3, the J call TRBJ2-7; no clear D. Germline CDR1 and CDR2: SGHTA and FQGTGA. The CDR3 contains 15 residues. V lost 2 bases and J 0 bases, leaving 11 bases between the germline ends. The CDR3 nucleotides read TGTGCCAGCAGCTTAGACGGGTCCAGCTCCTACGAGCAGTACTTC. Protein product: CASSLDGSSSYEQYF.

The rearrangement uses TRBV5-1 and TRBJ2-5; D perhaps matches TRBD2 (6 bases). The tail of the sequence fits TRBJ2-7 better, so the J call may be wrong. The CDR3 has 14 amino acids. Germline CDR1 reads SGHRS; CDR2 reads YFSETQ. The CDR3 DNA is TGCGCCAGCAGCTTGGAGGAGCGGGCCTACGAGCAGTACTTC. This translates into CASSLEERAYEQYF.

This rearrangement joins TRBV19 to TRBJ2-4, with TRBD1 matching over 10 bases. The CDR3 extends over 17 amino acids. J gave up 1 base and V 4 bases, and 7 bases lay outside the gene matches. The V gene's germline CDR1 is LNHDA and CDR2 SQIVND (reference sequence). The DNA of the CDR3 is TGTGCCAGTAGTACCGAGGGACAGGGGTGGGCCAAAAACATTCAGTACTTC. Translation: CASSTEGQGWAKNIQYF.

V usage is TRBV7-9 and J usage is TRBJ1-1; the D is unclear. The germline V gene encodes CDR1 SEHNR and CDR2 FQNEAQ (reference sequence). Between the trimmed V and J ends, which lost 4 bases and 1 base, there was a span of 7 bases. CDR3 length: 13 residues. The CDR3 DNA reads TGTGCCAGCAGCTCAATAGCGAACACTGAAGCTTTCTTT. The encoded protein is CASSSIANTEAFF.

The chain carries TRBV5-1 and TRBJ1-1, with TRBD1 identical over 10 bases. The junction had 4 bases not matched to a gene; V was cut back by 4 bases and J by 4 bases. CDR3 length equals 14 residues. CDR1 and CDR2 from the germline V gene are SGHRS and YFSETQ. CDR3 DNA: TGCGCCAGCAGCCCATGGACAGGGGGCACTGAAGCTTTCTTT. This sequence encodes CASSPWTGGTEAFF. Drawing the rest from reference TRBV5-1 and TRBJ1-1, the complete variable domain is KAGVTQTPRYLIKTRGQQVTLSCSPISGHRSVSWYQQTPGQGLQFLFEYFSETQRNKGNFPGRFSGRQFSNSRSEMNVSTLELGDSALYLCASSPWTGGTEAFFGQGTRLTVV.

The chain carries TRBV5-1 and TRBJ2-5, with 10 bases identical to TRBD1. CDR1 and CDR2 from the germline V gene are SGHRS and YFSETQ. V shed 3 bases, J shed 5 bases, and the junction held 4 bases outside the gene matches. CDR3 length: 14 residues. CDR3 residues: CASSSGGQGETQYF. The CDR3 DNA sequence: TGCGCCAGCAGCTCGGGGGGACAGGGGGAGACCCAGTACTTC.